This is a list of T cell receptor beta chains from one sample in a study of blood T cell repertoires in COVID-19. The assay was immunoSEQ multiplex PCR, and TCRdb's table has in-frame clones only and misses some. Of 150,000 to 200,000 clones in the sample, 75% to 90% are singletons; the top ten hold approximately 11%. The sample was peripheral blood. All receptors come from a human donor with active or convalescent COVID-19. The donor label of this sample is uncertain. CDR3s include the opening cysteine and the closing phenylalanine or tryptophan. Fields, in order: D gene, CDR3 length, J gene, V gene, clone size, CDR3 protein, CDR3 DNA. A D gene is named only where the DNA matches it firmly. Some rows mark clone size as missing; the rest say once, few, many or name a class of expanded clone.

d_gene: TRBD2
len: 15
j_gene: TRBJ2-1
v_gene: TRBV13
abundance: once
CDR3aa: CASSFSGAAYNEQFF
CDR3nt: TGTGCCAGCAGCTTTAGCGGGGCAGCCTACAATGAGCAGTTCTTC

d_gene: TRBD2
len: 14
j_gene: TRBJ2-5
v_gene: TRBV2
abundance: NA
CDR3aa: CARLGDYDQETQYF
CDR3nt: TGTGCCAGATTGGGGGACTACGACCAAGAGACCCAGTACTTC

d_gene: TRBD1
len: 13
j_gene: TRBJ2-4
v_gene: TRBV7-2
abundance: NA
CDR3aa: CASSRVGQGIQYF
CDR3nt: TGTGCCAGCAGCCGGGTGGGACAGGGCATTCAGTACTTC

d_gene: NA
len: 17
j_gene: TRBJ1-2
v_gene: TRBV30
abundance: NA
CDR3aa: CAWSGIGRGGGNYGYTF
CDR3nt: TGTGCCTGGAGTGGGATCGGTAGGGGAGGCGGTAACTATGGCTACACCTTC

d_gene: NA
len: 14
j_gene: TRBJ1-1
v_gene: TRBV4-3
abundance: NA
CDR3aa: CASAPTRYRAEAFF
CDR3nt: TGCGCCAGCGCTCCAACAAGATACAGGGCTGAAGCTTTCTTT

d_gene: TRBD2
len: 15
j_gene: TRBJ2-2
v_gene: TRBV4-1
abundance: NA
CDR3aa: CASELGTSYPGELFF
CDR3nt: TGCGCCAGCGAACTAGGGACTAGCTATCCCGGGGAGCTGTTTTTT

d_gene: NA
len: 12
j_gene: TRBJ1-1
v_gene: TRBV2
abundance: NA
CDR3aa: CASRPTGTEAFF
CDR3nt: TGTGCCAGCAGACCCACGGGGACTGAAGCTTTCTTT

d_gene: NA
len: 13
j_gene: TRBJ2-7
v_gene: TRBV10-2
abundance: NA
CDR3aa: CASSETRGYEQYF
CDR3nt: TGCGCCAGCAGTGAGACTCGGGGCTACGAGCAGTACTTC

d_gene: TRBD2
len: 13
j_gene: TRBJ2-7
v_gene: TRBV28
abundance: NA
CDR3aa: CASTSGGAWEQYF
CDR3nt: TGTGCCAGCACTAGCGGGGGGGCGTGGGAGCAGTACTTC

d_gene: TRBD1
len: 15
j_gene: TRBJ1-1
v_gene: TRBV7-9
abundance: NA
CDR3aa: CASSLLQGPATEAFF
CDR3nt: TGTGCCAGCAGCCTACTACAGGGGCCGGCCACTGAAGCTTTCTTT

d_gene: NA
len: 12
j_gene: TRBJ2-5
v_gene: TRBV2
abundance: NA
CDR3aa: CAGNRVGETQYF
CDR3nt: TGTGCCGGGAACAGGGTGGGGGAGACCCAGTACTTC

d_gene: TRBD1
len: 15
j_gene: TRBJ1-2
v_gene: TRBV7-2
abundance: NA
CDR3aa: CASSLGGQGSYGYTF
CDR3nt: TGTGCCAGCAGCTTAGGGGGACAGGGATCCTATGGCTACACCTTC

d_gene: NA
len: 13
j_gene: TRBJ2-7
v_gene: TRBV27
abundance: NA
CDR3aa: CASQRSGPYEQYF
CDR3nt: TGTGCCAGTCAGCGTAGCGGCCCCTACGAGCAGTACTTC

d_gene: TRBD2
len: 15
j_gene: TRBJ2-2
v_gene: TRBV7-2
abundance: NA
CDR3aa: CASSPTGTSSGELFF
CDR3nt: TGTGCCAGCAGCCCAACCGGGACTAGCTCCGGGGAGCTGTTTTTT

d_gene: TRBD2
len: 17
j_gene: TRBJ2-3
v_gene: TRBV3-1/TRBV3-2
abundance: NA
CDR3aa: CASSQEGSGSLTDTQYF
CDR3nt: TGTGCCAGCAGCCAAGAGGGTAGCGGGAGCCTCACAGATACGCAGTATTTT

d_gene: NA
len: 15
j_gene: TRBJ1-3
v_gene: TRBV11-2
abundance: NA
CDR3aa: CASSLDGGRGNTIYF
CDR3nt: TGTGCCAGCAGCTTAGACGGGGGGCGAGGAAACACCATATATTTT

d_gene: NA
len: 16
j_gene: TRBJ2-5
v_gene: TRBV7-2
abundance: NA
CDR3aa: CASSSRPGGLGETQYF
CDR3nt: TGTGCCAGCAGCTCGCGCCCGGGGGGCCTGGGAGAGACCCAGTACTTC

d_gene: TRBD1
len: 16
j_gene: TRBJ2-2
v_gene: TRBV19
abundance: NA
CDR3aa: CASSMAGTVNTGELFF
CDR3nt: TGTGCCAGTAGTATGGCCGGGACAGTAAACACCGGGGAGCTGTTTTTT

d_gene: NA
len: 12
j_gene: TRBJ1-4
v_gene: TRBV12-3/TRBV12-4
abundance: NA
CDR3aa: CASRLTDEKLFF
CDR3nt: TGTGCCAGCAGACTGACAGATGAAAAACTGTTTTTT

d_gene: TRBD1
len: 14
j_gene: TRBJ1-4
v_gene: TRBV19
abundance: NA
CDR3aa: CASRLQGGVEKLFF
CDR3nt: TGTGCCAGTCGACTACAGGGGGGGGTTGAAAAACTGTTTTTT

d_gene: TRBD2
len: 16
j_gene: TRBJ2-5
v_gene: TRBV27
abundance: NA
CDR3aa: CASSLSWGLAQETQYF
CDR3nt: TGTGCCAGCAGTTTATCATGGGGACTAGCACAAGAGACCCAGTACTTC

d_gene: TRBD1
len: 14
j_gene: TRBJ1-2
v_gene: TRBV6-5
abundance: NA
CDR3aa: CATTRDRVVGGYTF
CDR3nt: TGTGCCACCACTCGGGACAGGGTTGTCGGTGGCTACACCTTC

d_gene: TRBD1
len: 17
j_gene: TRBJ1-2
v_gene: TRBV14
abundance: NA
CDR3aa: CASSQAPWTGGGYGYTF
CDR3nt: TGTGCCAGCAGCCAAGCCCCTTGGACAGGGGGCGGATATGGCTACACCTTC

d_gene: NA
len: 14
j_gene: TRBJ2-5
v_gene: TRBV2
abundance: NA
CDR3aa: CASSVSRSGETQYF
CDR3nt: TGTGCCAGCAGTGTATCCAGATCAGGGGAGACCCAGTACTTC

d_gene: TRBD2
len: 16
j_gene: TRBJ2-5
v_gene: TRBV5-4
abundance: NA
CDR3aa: CASSLPLAGGSETQYF
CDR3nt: TGTGCCAGCAGCCTGCCGCTAGCGGGGGGGTCTGAGACCCAGTACTTC

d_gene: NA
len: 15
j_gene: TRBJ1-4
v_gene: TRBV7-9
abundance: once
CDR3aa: CASSPPTGTNEKLFF
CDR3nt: TGTGCCAGCAGTCCTCCCACAGGGACTAATGAAAAACTGTTTTTT

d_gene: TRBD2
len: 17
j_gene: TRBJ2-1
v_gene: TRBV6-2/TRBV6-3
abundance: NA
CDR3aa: CASSYTRTSGDKNEQFF
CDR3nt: TGTGCCAGCAGTTACACCAGGACTAGCGGGGACAAAAATGAGCAGTTCTTC

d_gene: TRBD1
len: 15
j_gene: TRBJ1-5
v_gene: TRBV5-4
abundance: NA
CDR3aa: CASSPGTGDNQPQHF
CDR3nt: TGTGCCAGCAGCCCAGGGACAGGAGACAATCAGCCCCAGCATTTT

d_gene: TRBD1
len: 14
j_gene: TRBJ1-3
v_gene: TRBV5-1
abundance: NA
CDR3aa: CASNPGTGSNTIYF
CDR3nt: TGCGCCAGTAACCCCGGGACAGGGTCGAACACCATATATTTT

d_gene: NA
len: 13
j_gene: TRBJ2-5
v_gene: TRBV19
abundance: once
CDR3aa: CASSPGGTETQYF
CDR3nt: TGTGCCAGTAGTCCAGGGGGGACCGAGACCCAGTACTTC

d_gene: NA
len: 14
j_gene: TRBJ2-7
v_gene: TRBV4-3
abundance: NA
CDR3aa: CASSQESGFYEQYF
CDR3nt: TGCGCCAGCAGCCAAGAGAGCGGATTCTACGAGCAGTACTTC

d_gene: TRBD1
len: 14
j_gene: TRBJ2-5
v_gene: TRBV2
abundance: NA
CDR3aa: CASSRGQGVETQYF
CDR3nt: TGTGCCAGCAGTAGAGGACAGGGGGTAGAGACCCAGTACTTC

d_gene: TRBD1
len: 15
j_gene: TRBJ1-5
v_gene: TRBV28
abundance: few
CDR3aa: CASSLGTGSNQPQHF
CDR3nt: TGTGCCAGCAGCCTAGGGACAGGGAGCAATCAGCCCCAGCATTTT

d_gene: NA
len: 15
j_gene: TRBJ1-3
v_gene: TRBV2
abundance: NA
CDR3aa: CASTTPGQGGNTIYF
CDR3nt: TGTGCCAGCACTACCCCGGGACAAGGTGGAAACACCATATATTTT

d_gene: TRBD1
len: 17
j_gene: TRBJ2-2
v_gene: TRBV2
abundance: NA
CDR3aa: CASSGSRTGGLSGELFF
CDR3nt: TGTGCCAGCAGTGGATCCCGGACAGGGGGATTGAGCGGGGAGCTGTTTTTT

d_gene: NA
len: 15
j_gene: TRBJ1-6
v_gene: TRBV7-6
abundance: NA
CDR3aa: CASSLNTDYNSPLHF
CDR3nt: TGTGCCAGCAGCTTAAATACAGATTATAATTCACCCCTCCACTTT

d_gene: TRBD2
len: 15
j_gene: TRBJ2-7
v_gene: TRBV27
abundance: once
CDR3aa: CASRLQAGGRNEQYF
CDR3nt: TGTGCCAGCAGACTCCAGGCGGGGGGGCGGAACGAGCAGTACTTC

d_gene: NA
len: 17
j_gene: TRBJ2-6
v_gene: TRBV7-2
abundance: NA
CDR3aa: CASSLVWGLSGANVLTF
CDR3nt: TGTGCCAGCAGCTTAGTGTGGGGCCTCTCCGGGGCCAACGTCCTGACTTTC

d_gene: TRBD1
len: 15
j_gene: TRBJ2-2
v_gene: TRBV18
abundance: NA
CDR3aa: CASSIGQGNTGELFF
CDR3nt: TGTGCCAGCTCAATAGGACAGGGGAACACCGGGGAGCTGTTTTTT

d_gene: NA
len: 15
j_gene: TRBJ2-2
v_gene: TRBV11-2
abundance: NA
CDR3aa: CASSQGPGWAGELFF
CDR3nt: TGTGCCAGCAGCCAGGGGCCGGGTTGGGCCGGGGAGCTGTTTTTT

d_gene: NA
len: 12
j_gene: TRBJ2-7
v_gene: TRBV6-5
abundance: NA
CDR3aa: CASSYLKGEQYF
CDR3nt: TGTGCCAGCAGTTACTTAAAGGGGGAGCAGTACTTC

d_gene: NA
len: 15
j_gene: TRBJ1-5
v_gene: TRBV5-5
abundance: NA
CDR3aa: CASSLHRGGSQPQHF
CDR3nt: TGTGCCAGCAGCTTGCATCGGGGAGGGAGTCAGCCCCAGCATTTT

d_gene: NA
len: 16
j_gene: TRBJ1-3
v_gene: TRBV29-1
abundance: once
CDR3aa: CSVEDWQARSGNTIYF
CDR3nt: TGCAGCGTTGAAGATTGGCAGGCCCGCTCTGGAAACACCATATATTTT